This T cell receptor (beta chain) was found in a study of T cells in localized non-small cell lung cancer. The study, taken as a whole, reports: Adjacent lung had a median approximately 50 of the 100 largest tumor clones. Elevated blood T cell density was associated with longer overall survival. Compared with tumor, uninvolved adjacent lung displayed greater T cell clonality, ranking highest overall.

The CDR3 loop spans 14 amino acids. Germline V lookup: CDR1 WSHSY, CDR2 SAAADI. V dropped 3 bases and J dropped 3 bases, with 12 bases sitting between them. Libraries were prepared by immunoSEQ multiplex PCR; TCRdb keeps only in-frame clonotypes and omits some of them. The repertoire has 45,000 or so clones, roughly nine tenths of them found once; the top ten carry about 10%. Note on this clone: Its antigen is not identified.

The receptor was isolated from a woman aged 40 to 75 with stage II lung adenocarcinoma. The chain employs TRBV10-2 and TRBJ2-7; no clear D. The sequenced sample was PBMCs, obtained before any cancer treatment. CDR3 amino acids: CASSEGTDYYEQYF. The CDR3 DNA is TGCGCCAGCAGTGAAGGCACCGATTACTACGAGCAGTACTTC.